Each of the 14 T cell receptor beta chains below was sequenced from the same sample in a study of blood T cell repertoires in COVID-19. Clones were read by immunoSEQ multiplex PCR, and TCRdb kept only the in-frame ones, dropping some. The table includes 220,000 or so clones, about 90% detected once. The source material was PBMCs or T cells enriched from blood (not recorded which). The receptors were gathered from a man between 50 and 59 years old who had been exposed to COVID-19.

This chain links TRBV7-2 with TRBJ2-3; D uncertain. This CDR3 is 13 amino acids long. V was cut by 2 bases and J by 9 bases, with 12 bases left in between. CDR1 SGHTA and CDR2 FQGNSA come from the germline V gene. The chain's CDR3 is CASSLSTDQTQYF. The CDR3, as DNA: TGTGCCAGCAGCTTATCGACTGACCAAACGCAGTATTTT.

The V call is TRBV28, the J call TRBJ1-5; D gene unclear. The ends were cut back, 3 bases at V and 5 bases at J, with 8 bases in the middle. The CDR3 has 13 amino acids. Germline-derived CDR1 and CDR2 are MDHEN and SYDVKM. DNA for the CDR3: TGTGCCAGCAGTTTCATCCTAGATCAGCCCCAGCATTTT. It codes for CASSFILDQPQHF.

The chain carries TRBV21-1 and TRBJ1-2; TRBD1, the D gene given by the table, was not confirmed from the DNA. TRBV21-1 is deemed a pseudogene. This CDR3 is built from 18 residues. Here the CDR3 DNA reads TGTGCCAGCAGCAAGTATTGGGTCAGTGACAGGGGTAAATGTGGCTACACCTTC. It yields the protein CASSKYWVSDRGKCGYTF.

The gene calls are TRBV7-2 and TRBJ2-5; no reliable D call. V was trimmed by 5 bases and J by 5 bases, leaving 12 bases between them. This CDR3 contains 13 residues. The germline gives CDR1 SGHTA, CDR2 FQGNSA. CDR3 loop: CASSTGGSETQYF. CDR3 DNA sequence: TGTGCCAGCAGCACGGGTGGTAGCGAGACCCAGTACTTC.

The chain has TRBV9 and TRBJ1-6; D remains unclear. Germline V gene data show CDR1 as SGDLS and CDR2 as YYNGEE. This CDR3 has 15 amino acids. The V and J ends lost 0 bases and 6 bases respectively, with 10 bases between them. CDR3 DNA: TGTGCCAGCAGCGTAGCGCCAGGCCCTAATTCACCCCTCCACTTT. Translated: CASSVAPGPNSPLHF.

Here the CDR3 DNA reads TGTGCCTGGAGCACGACAGGGTACTCCTCTGGCTACACCTTC. It specifies CAWSTTGYSSGYTF. The chain employs TRBV30 and TRBJ1-2; 7 bases align to TRBD1. Germline values: CDR1 GTSNPN, CDR2 SVGIG (reference sequence). V lost 3 bases to trimming and J lost 7 bases; unmatched junction nucleotides: 11. The CDR3 has 14 residues.

The rearrangement uses TRBV7-9 and TRBJ1-1; TRBD1 is a possible D gene (6 bases). The CDR3 contains 15 residues. Germline CDR1 SEHNR, CDR2 FQNEAQ (reference sequence). The V end lost 2 bases, the J end lost 1 base, and 11 bases lay between the germline ends. CDR3 amino acids: CASSLLGGRNTEAFF. In DNA form, the CDR3 reads TGTGCCAGCAGCTTACTCGGGGGGCGGAACACTGAAGCTTTCTTT. The whole variable domain, filled in from reference TRBV7-9 and TRBJ1-1, reads DTGVSQNPRHKITKRGQNVTFRCDPISEHNRLYWYRQTLGQGPEFLTYFQNEAQLEKSRLLSDRFSAERPKGSFSTLEIQRTEQGDSAMYLCASSLLGGRNTEAFFGQGTRLTVV.

The chain uses TRBV7-9 and TRBJ2-2; 11 bases map to TRBD2. In germline, CDR1 is SEHNR, CDR2 FQNEAQ (reference sequence). With 4 bases clipped from V and 2 bases from J, the junction kept 12 bases outside the gene matches. The CDR3 has 19 residues. The DNA of the CDR3 is TGTGCCAGCAGCTCGGCCCGCGGACTAGCGGGCTCAAACACCGGGGAGCTGTTTTTT. As protein: CASSSARGLAGSNTGELFF.

The chain carries TRBV2 and TRBJ2-7; D is perhaps TRBD2 (5 bases). V was clipped by 4 bases and J by 6 bases, with 16 bases between them. The CDR3 consists of 14 residues. CDR1 and CDR2 from the germline V gene are SNHLY and FYNNEI. CDR3 DNA: TGTGCCAGCAGTGGGGTTACTAGGCACGGCGAGCAGTACGTC. This codes for CASSGVTRHGEQYV.

The chain joins TRBV28 to TRBJ1-4, with D unclear. Germline CDR1 MDHEN, CDR2 SYDVKM. The CDR3 is 12 amino acids. The V end lost 7 bases, the J end lost 2 bases, and 5 bases lay between the germline ends. The CDR3 nucleotides are TGTGCCAGCAAACAGACTAATGAAAAACTGTTTTTT. Protein sequence: CASKQTNEKLFF.

The chain uses TRBV5-1 and TRBJ1-1; TRBD1 is a possible D gene (6 bases). V was pared by 4 bases and J by 8 bases, with 18 bases between. The CDR3 covers 14 residues. Germline CDR1 SGHRS, CDR2 YFSETQ. Written as DNA, the CDR3 is TGCGCCAGCAGCGCCGACAGGTTAGGGGAAGAAGCTTTCTTT. Translation gives CASSADRLGEEAFF.

The V and J genes are TRBV5-1 and TRBJ1-2; 7 bases line up with TRBD1. This CDR3 is built from 13 residues. Germline-derived CDR1 and CDR2 are SGHRS and YFSETQ. The J segment lost 8 bases and the V segment lost 4 bases, leaving 8 bases of the junction unmatched. Written as DNA, the CDR3 is TGCGCCAGCAGCGTCTCGGGACAGAGAGGCTACACCTTC. Translating it yields CASSVSGQRGYTF.

The table lists this clone with a few counts. The gene calls are TRBV15 and TRBJ2-7, with D possibly matching TRBD1 (5 bases). Germline CDR1 and CDR2: LNHNV and YYDKDF (reference sequence). V was shortened by 0 bases and J by 6 bases, with 12 bases between the two germline ends. CDR3 length: 14 residues. The CDR3 here is CATSRDLETAEQYV. The CDR3 DNA follows: TGTGCCACCAGCAGAGATTTGGAGACAGCCGAGCAGTACGTC.

The rearrangement joins TRBV28 to TRBJ1-1, with 7 bases that match TRBD1. CDR3 length: 12 residues. CDR1 MDHEN and CDR2 SYDVKM come from the germline V gene. V trimming: 5 bases; J trimming: 8 bases; junction bases outside the gene matches: 5. CDR3 nucleotide sequence: TGTGCCAGCAGTGTGACAGGGAAAGAAGCTTTCTTT. Translation: CASSVTGKEAFF.